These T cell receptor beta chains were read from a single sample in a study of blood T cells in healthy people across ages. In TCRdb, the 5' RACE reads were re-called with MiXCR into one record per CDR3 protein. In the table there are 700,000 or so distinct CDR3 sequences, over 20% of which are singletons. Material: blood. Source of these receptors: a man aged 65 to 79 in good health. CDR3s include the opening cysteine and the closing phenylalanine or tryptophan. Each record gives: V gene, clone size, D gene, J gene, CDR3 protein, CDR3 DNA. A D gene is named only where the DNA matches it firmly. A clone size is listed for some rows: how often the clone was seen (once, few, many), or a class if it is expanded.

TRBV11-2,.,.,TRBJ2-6,CASSTVAGANVLTF,TGTGCCAGCAGTACAGTCGCTGGGGCCAACGTCCTGACTTTC
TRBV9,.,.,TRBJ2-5,CASSGKYEEALTETQYF,TGTGCCAGCAGCGGAAAATACGAAGAGGCGTTAACGGAGACCCAGTACTTC
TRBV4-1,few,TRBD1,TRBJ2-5,CASSQDRDETQYF,TGCGCCAGCAGCCAGGACAGGGACGAGACCCAGTACTTC
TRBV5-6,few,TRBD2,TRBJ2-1,CASSLRLAGGENEQFF,TGTGCCAGCAGCTTGCGACTAGCGGGAGGTGAAAATGAGCAGTTCTTC
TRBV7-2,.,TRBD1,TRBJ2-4,CASSFDRENIQYF,TGTGCCAGCAGCTTCGACAGGGAAAACATTCAGTACTTC
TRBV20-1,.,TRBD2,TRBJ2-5,CSARRRGGETQYF,TGCAGTGCCAGGAGGCGGGGAGGGGAGACCCAGTACTTC
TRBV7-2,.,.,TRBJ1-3,CASSTMASSGNTIYF,TGTGCCAGCAGCACCATGGCGAGCTCTGGAAACACCATATATTTT
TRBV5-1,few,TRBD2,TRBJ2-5,CASSPTSGAFQETQYF,TGCGCCAGCAGCCCAACTAGCGGGGCATTTCAAGAGACCCAGTACTTC
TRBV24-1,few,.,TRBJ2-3,CATSPMGAVTDTQYF,TGTGCCACCAGCCCAATGGGGGCGGTCACAGATACGCAGTATTTT
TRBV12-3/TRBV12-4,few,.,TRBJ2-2,CASSLLSGVGELFF,TGTGCCAGCAGTTTATTATCGGGGGTCGGGGAGCTGTTTTTT
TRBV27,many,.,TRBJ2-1,CASSLISYNEQFF,TGTGCCAGCAGTTTAATCTCCTACAATGAGCAGTTCTTC
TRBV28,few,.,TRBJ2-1,CAIQGSYNEQFF,TGTGCCATCCAGGGATCCTACAATGAGCAGTTCTTC
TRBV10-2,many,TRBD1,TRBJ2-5,CASTGTAQETQYF,TGCGCCAGCACCGGGACAGCTCAAGAGACCCAGTACTTC
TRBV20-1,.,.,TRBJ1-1,CSAWARGVNTEAFF,TGCAGTGCTTGGGCGCGGGGAGTGAACACTGAAGCTTTCTTT
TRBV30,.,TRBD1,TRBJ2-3,CAWSVGTGFTDTQYF,TGTGCCTGGAGTGTTGGGACAGGGTTCACAGATACGCAGTATTTT
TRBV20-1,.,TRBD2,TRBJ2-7,CSARLGLAGGPRTYEQYF,TGCAGTGCTAGGTTAGGGCTAGCGGGGGGGCCTAGGACCTACGAGCAGTACTTC
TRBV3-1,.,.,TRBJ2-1,CASSQMVGRSNEQFF,TGTGCCAGCAGCCAAATGGTAGGTAGGAGCAATGAGCAGTTCTTC
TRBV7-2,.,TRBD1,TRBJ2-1,CASNHRQGSEQFF,TGTGCCAGCAACCATAGACAGGGGAGTGAGCAGTTCTTC
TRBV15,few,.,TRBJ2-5,CATSRDVRRQETQYF,TGTGCCACCAGCAGAGATGTCAGGCGGCAAGAGACCCAGTACTTC
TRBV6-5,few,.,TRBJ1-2,CASRTGASNYGYTF,TGTGCCAGCCGGACGGGGGCATCTAACTATGGCTACACCTTC
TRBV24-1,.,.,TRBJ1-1,CATSDNTREGGTEAFF,TGTGCCACCAGTGATAACACCAGGGAAGGGGGGACTGAAGCTTTCTTT
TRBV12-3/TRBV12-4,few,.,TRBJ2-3,CASSFGQPDTQYF,TGTGCCAGCAGTTTCGGACAGCCAGATACGCAGTATTTT
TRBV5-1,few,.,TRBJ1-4,CASSPDPDRIKEKLFF,TGCGCCAGCAGCCCCGATCCGGACCGAATAAAAGAAAAACTGTTTTTT
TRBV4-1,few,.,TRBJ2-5,CASSQGGTVYQETQYF,TGCGCCAGCAGCCAAGGAGGGACTGTGTACCAAGAGACCCAGTACTTC
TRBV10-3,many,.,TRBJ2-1,CAISAGQEPINEQFF,TGTGCCATCAGCGCCGGGCAGGAACCCATCAATGAGCAGTTCTTC
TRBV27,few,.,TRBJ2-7,CASSDGTSAYEQYF,TGTGCCAGCAGTGACGGGACATCTGCCTACGAGCAGTACTTC
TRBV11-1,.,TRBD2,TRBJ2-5,CASSQQTSRPETQYF,TGTGCCAGCAGCCAGCAGACTAGCAGGCCCGAGACCCAGTACTTC
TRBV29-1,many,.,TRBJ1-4,CSVDQGGLRTNEKLFF,TGCAGCGTTGATCAGGGCGGACTGCGGACTAATGAAAAACTGTTTTTT
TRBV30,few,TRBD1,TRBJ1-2,CAWSSTGHYGYTF,TGTGCCTGGAGTTCGACAGGGCACTATGGCTACACCTTC
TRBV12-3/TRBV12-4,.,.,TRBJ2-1,CASSLSGNLGYEQFF,TGTGCCAGCAGTTTATCAGGGAACCTGGGGTATGAGCAGTTCTTC
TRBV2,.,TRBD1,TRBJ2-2,CASQRDRGGTGELFF,TGTGCCAGCCAGCGGGACAGGGGAGGAACCGGGGAGCTGTTTTTT
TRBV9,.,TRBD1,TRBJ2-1,CASSVAADRGRNSYNEQFF,TGTGCCAGCAGCGTAGCGGCGGACAGGGGGAGAAACTCCTACAATGAGCAGTTCTTC
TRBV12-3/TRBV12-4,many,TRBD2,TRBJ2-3,CASSLGLAGVTDTQYF,TGTGCCAGCAGTCTGGGACTAGCGGGAGTCACAGATACGCAGTATTTT
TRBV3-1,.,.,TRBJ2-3,CASSPSRLGTQYF,TGTGCCAGCAGCCCGAGTAGACTTGGTACGCAGTATTTT
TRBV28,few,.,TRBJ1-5,CASTGEGAGNQPQHF,TGTGCCAGCACCGGAGAGGGAGCAGGCAATCAGCCCCAGCATTTT
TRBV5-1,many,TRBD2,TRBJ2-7,CASSLTGGYSYEQYF,TGCGCCAGCAGCTTGACCGGGGGGTACTCCTACGAGCAGTACTTC
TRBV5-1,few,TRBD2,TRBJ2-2,CASSPASGSVGELFF,TGCGCCAGCAGCCCAGCTAGCGGGAGTGTCGGGGAGCTGTTTTTT
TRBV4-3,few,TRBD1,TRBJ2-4,CASSQEQGAAKNIQYF,TGCGCCAGCAGCCAAGAACAGGGGGCGGCCAAAAACATTCAGTACTTC
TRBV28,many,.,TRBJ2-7,CASSLSREQYF,TGTGCCAGCAGCCTTAGTCGCGAGCAGTACTTC
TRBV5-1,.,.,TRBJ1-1,CASSLPWNTEAFF,TGCGCCAGCAGCTTACCCTGGAACACTGAAGCTTTCTTT
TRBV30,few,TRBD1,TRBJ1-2,CAWRTGPSYGYTF,TGTGCCTGGCGGACAGGGCCTTCCTATGGCTACACCTTC
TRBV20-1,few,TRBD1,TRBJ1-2,CSARGDRGRYTF,TGCAGTGCTAGAGGGGACAGGGGGAGGTACACCTTC
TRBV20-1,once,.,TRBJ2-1,CSARDLGRRASYNEQFF,TGCAGTGCTAGAGATTTGGGACGGAGGGCCTCCTACAATGAGCAGTTCTTC
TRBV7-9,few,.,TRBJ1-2,CASSFADEHGGYTF,TGTGCCAGCAGCTTTGCCGATGAACATGGAGGCTACACCTTC
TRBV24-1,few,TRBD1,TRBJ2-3,CATSDRDRFTDTQYF,TGTGCCACCAGTGATCGGGACAGGTTCACAGATACGCAGTATTTT
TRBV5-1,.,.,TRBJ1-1,CASSAGPHNEAFF,TGCGCCAGCAGTGCGGGGCCGCATAATGAAGCTTTCTTT